This T cell receptor beta chain emerged from a study of technical replicates of blood from a handful of donors. V lost 5 bases, J lost 6 bases, and 16 bases lay in between. Germline V gene lookup returns CDR1 LNHNV and CDR2 YYDKDF (reference sequence). CDR3 size: 15 residues. Method: immunoSEQ multiplex PCR; TCRdb's copy keeps in-frame clones and lacks some. The sample lists some 70,000 clones; roughly 92% were seen once. The sequence was collected from a human donor in good health. The chain recombines TRBV15 with TRBJ2-2; tentatively, D is TRBD1 (6 bases). Sequencing was carried out using T cells isolated from PBMCs. In DNA form, the CDR3 reads TGTGCCACCAGCCAGAAGCAGGGGATTCCCGGGGAGCTGTTTTTT. It translates to CATSQKQGIPGELFF.